What follows is one T cell receptor (beta chain) and its context. The sample originates from a study of blood T cell repertoires in COVID-19. Germline V gene data show CDR1 as LNHDA and CDR2 as SQIVND (reference sequence). The V end lost 7 bases, the J end lost 7 bases, and 19 bases lay between the germline ends. CDR3 length equals 15 residues. Participants were placed into cohorts based on the clinical history they reported. The repertoire was sequenced with immunoSEQ multiplex PCR; TCRdb's copy has only in-frame clones and lacks some. The sample contains 120,000 to 150,000 clones, over 80% of which appear only once.

The receptor's source is a woman between 45 and 65 years old who had been exposed to COVID-19. The chain is built from TRBV19 and TRBJ1-4, with D possibly being TRBD1 (5 bases). Specimen: PBMCs or T cells enriched from blood (not recorded which). CDR3 nucleotides: TGTGCCAGTACCAATTTAGGGACGGGAGGTGAAAAACTGTTTTTT. Translating gives CASTNLGTGGEKLFF.